This record looks at one T cell receptor (beta chain) sequence and its context. Antigen specificity is unknown. Germline V gene data show CDR1 as SGHTA and CDR2 as FQGNSA. The CDR3 loop spans 17 amino acids. The ends lost 3 bases at V and 6 bases at J; junction bases unmatched: 13. The PCR made use of 60 Vbeta and 13 Jbeta primers. Assay used: immunoSEQ multiplex PCR; TCRdb lists only in-frame clones, some missing. This table holds some 150,000 clones, around four fifths found once. These data originate in a study of cytomegalovirus exposure and HLA in healthy donors. Study details: In an earlier analysis, 90 million to 120 million unique TCR beta sequences were found from some 180 million T cells. Overall study findings and caveats: Under 20,000 TCR beta sequences were associated with HLA alleles at 0.05 false discovery rate in a later analysis.

V is TRBV7-2 and J is TRBJ2-7, with 11 nucleotides matching TRBD1. This receptor was identified in a man between 50 and 59 years old in good health and CMV-seropositive. The sequenced sample consisted of PBMCs. CDR3 coding DNA: TGTGCCAGCAGCTTCTCGCTCGGGACAGGGGGTTCCCCCGAGCAGTACTTC. Its protein is CASSFSLGTGGSPEQYF.